This T cell receptor beta chain was obtained from a study of tumor-infiltrating lymphocytes in primary liver carcinoma. This CDR3 region has 15 residues. Germline V gene sequence: CDR1 SGHTS, CDR2 YDEGEE. The V gene lost 0 bases and the J gene lost 4 bases, with 10 bases spanning the gap. The input was roughly 0.5 ug total RNA; TCR beta cDNA was made from it with a constant-region primer. For TCR beta, libraries were produced by three nested multiplex PCR rounds using slightly modified ARM-PCR. TRBV1-TRBV30 forward primers paired with a C-beta reverse primer were used in the first two PCR rounds, which ran roughly 11 cycles each. Each CDR3 protein gets one entry after TCRdb re-called the multiplex PCR reads with MiXCR. The data contain some 100,000 distinct CDR3 sequences, more than 65% of them singletons. Unsorted bulk tissue (about 18-30 mg) underwent RNA and DNA co-extraction. As concerns this clonotype: A single base separates this from a much larger clone, so it may be a read error.

The sample comprised liver tumor tissue from sampling region 2. The subset here: tumor region T2, inferior pole. This receptor was identified in a woman aged 55 to 70 with primary liver carcinoma and hepatitis B virus infection. V is TRBV5-8 and J is TRBJ2-2; D might be TRBD1 or TRBD2, each matching 5 bases. The chain's CDR3 is CASSLDSGGTGELFF. The CDR3 nucleotides are TGTGCCAGCAGCTTGGACAGTGGGGGCACCGGGGAGCTGTTTTTT.